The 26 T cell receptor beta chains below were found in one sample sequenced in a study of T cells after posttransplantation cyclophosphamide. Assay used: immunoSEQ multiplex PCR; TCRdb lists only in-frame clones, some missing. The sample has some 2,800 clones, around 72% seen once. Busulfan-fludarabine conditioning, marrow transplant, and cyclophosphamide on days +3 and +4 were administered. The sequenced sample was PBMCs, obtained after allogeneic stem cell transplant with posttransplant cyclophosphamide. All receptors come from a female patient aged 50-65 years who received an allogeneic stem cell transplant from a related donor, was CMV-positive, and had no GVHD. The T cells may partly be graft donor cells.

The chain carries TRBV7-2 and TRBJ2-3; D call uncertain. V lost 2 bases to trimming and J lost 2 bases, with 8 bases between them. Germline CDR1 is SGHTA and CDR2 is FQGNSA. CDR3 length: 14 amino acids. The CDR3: CASSLSGFTDTQYF. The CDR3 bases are TGTGCCAGCAGCTTAAGTGGCTTCACAGATACGCAGTATTTT. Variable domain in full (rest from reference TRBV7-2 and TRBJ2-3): GAGVSQSPSNKVTEKGKDVELRCDPISGHTALYWYRQSLGQGLEFLIYFQGNSAPDKSGLPSDRFSAERTGGSVSTLTIQRTQQEDSAVYLCASSLSGFTDTQYFGPGTRLTVL.

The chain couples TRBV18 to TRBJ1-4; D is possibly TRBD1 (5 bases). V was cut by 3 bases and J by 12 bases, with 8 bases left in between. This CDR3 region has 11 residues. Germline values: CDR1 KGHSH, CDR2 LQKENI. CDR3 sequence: CASSPQGELFF. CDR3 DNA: TGTGCCAGCTCACCCCAGGGTGAACTGTTTTTT.

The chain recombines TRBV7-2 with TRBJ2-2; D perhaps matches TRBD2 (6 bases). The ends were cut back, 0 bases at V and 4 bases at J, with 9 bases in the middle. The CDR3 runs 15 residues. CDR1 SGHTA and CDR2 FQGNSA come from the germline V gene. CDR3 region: CASSLAGGSTGELFF. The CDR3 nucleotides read TGTGCCAGCAGCTTAGCGGGAGGTTCCACCGGGGAGCTGTTTTTT.

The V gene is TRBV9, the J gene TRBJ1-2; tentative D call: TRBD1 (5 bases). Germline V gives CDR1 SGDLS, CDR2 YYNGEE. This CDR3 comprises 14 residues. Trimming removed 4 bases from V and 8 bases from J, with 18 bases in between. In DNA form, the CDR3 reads TGTGCCAGCAGCCCTTACACAGGTCCCCAGGGCTACACCTTC. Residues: CASSPYTGPQGYTF. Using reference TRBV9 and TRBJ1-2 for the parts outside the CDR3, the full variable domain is DSGVTQTPKHLITATGQRVTLRCSPRSGDLSVYWYQQSLDQGLQFLIQYYNGEERAKGNILERFSAQQFPDLHSELNLSSLELGDSALYFCASSPYTGPQGYTFGSGTRLTVV.

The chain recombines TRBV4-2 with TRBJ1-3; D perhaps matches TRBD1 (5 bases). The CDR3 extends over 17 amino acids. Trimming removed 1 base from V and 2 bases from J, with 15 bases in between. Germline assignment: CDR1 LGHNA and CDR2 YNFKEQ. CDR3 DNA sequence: TGTGCCAGCAGCCAAGTTTCAGGGCAGGCGGCTGGAAACACCATATATTTT. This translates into CASSQVSGQAAGNTIYF.

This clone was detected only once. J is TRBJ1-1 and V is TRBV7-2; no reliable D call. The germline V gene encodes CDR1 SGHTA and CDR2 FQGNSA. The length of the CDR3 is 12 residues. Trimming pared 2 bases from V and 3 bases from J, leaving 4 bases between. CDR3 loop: CASSLRDTEAFF. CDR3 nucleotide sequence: TGTGCCAGCAGCTTACGGGACACTGAAGCTTTCTTT. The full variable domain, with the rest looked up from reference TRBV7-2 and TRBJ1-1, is GAGVSQSPSNKVTEKGKDVELRCDPISGHTALYWYRQSLGQGLEFLIYFQGNSAPDKSGLPSDRFSAERTGGSVSTLTIQRTQQEDSAVYLCASSLRDTEAFFGQGTRLTVV.

Here the CDR3 reads CASSIKGRETQYF. The CDR3, as DNA: TGTGCCAGTAGTATTAAGGGGCGAGAGACCCAGTACTTC. The rearrangement joins TRBV19 to TRBJ2-5; possibly TRBD1 for D (5 bases). The CDR3 runs 13 residues. V lost 3 bases and J 4 bases, leaving 9 bases between the germline ends. Germline lookup yields CDR1 LNHDA and CDR2 SQIVND (reference sequence).

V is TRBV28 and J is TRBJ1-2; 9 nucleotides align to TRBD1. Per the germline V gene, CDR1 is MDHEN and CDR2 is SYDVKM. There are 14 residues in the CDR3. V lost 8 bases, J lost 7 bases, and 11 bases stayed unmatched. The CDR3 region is CASLKPGQGGGYTF. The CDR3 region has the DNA TGTGCCAGCCTGAAGCCGGGACAGGGAGGTGGCTACACCTTC.

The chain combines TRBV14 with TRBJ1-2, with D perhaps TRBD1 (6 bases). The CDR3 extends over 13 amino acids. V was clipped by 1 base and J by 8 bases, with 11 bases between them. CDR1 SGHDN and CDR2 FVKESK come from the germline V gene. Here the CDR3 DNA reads TGTGCCAGCAGCCAAGTACAGGGATACGGCTACACCTTC. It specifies CASSQVQGYGYTF.

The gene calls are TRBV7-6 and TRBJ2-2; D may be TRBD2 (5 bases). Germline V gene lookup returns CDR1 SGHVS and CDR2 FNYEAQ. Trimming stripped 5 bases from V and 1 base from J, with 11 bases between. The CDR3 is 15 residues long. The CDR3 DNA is TGTGCCAGCAGCCCCCCAGGAGGGAACACCGGGGAGCTGTTTTTT. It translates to CASSPPGGNTGELFF. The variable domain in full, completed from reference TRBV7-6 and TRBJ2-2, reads GAGVSQSPRYKVTKRGQDVALRCDPISGHVSLYWYRQALGQGPEFLTYFNYEAQQDKSGLPNDRFSAERPEGSISTLTIQRTEQRDSAMYRCASSPPGGNTGELFFGEGSRLTVL.

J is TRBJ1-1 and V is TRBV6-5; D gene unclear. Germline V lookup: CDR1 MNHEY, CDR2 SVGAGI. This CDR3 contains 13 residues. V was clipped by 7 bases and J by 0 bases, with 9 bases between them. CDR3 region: CASKEQMNTEAFF. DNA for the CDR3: TGTGCCAGCAAGGAACAGATGAACACTGAAGCTTTCTTT.

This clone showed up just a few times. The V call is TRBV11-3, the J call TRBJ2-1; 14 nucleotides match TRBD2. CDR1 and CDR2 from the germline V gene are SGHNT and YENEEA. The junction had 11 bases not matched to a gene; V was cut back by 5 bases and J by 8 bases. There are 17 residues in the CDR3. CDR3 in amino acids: CASSLTGTSGSKDEQFF. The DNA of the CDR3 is TGTGCCAGCAGCCTAACCGGGACTAGCGGGAGTAAGGATGAGCAGTTCTTC.

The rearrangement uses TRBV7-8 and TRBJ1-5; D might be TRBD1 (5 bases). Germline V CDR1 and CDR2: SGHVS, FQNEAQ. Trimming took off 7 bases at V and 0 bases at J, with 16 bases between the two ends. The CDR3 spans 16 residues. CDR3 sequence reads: CASTLGRGYSNQPQHF. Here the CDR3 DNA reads TGTGCCAGCACCCTAGGGAGGGGTTATAGCAATCAGCCCCAGCATTTT. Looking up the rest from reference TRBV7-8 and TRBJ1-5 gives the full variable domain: GAGVSQSPRYKVAKRGQDVALRCDPISGHVSLFWYQQALGQGPEFLTYFQNEAQLDKSGLPSDRFFAERPEGSVSTLKIQRTQQEDSAVYLCASTLGRGYSNQPQHFGDGTRLSIL.

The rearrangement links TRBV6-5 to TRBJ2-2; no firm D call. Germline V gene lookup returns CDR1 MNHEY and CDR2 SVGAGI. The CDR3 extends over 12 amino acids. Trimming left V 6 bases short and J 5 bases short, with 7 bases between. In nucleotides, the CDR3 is TGTGCCAGCAGCTCCGGTACCGGGGAGCTGTTTTTT. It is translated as CASSSGTGELFF.

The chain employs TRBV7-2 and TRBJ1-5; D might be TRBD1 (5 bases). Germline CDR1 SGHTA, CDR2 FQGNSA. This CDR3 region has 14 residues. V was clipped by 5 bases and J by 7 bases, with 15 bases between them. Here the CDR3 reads CASSTGGGRQPQHF. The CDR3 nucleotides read TGTGCCAGCAGCACGGGGGGGGGAAGACAGCCCCAGCATTTT. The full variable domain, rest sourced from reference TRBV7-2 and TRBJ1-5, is GAGVSQSPSNKVTEKGKDVELRCDPISGHTALYWYRQSLGQGLEFLIYFQGNSAPDKSGLPSDRFSAERTGGSVSTLTIQRTQQEDSAVYLCASSTGGGRQPQHFGDGTRLSIL.

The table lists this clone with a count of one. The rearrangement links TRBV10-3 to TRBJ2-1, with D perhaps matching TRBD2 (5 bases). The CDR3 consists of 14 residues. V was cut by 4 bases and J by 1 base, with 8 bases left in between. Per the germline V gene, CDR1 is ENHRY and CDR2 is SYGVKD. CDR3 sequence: CAISGRGSYNEQFF. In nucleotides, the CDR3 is TGTGCCATCAGTGGACGGGGTTCCTACAATGAGCAGTTCTTC.

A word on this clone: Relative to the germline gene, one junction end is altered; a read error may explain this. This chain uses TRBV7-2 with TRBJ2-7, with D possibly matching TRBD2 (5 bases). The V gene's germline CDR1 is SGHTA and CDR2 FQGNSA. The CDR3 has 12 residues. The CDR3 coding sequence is TGCGCCAGCAGCCCGGGAACCTACGAGCAGTACTTC. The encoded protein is CASSPGTYEQYF. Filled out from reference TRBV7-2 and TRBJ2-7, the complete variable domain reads GAGVSQSPSNKVTEKGKDVELRCDPISGHTALYWYRQSLGQGLEFLIYFQGNSAPDKSGLPSDRFSAERTGGSVSTLTIQRTQQEDSAVYLCASSPGTYEQYFGPGTRLTVT.

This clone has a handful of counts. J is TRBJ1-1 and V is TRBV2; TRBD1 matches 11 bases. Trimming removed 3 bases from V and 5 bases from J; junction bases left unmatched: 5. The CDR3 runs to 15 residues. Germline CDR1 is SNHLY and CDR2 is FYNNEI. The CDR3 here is CASSEDRGRGTEAFF. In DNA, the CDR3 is TGTGCCAGCAGTGAGGACAGGGGGCGCGGTACTGAAGCTTTCTTT. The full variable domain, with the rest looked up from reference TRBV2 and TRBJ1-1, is EPEVTQTPSHQVTQMGQEVILRCVPISNHLYFYWYRQILGQKVEFLVSFYNNEISEKSEIFDDQFSVERPDGSNFTLKIRSTKLEDSAMYFCASSEDRGRGTEAFFGQGTRLTVV.

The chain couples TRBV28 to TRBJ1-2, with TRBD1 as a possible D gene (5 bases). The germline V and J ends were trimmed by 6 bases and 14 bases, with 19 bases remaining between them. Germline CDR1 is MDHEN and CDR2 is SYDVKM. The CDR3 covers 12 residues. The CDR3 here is CASSALQGTGTF. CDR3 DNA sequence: TGTGCCAGCAGCGCCCTGCAGGGCACCGGGACCTTC.

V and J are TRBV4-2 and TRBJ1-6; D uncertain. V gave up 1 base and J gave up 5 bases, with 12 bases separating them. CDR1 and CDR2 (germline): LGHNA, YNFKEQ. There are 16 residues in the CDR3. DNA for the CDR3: TGTGCCAGCAGCCAAGCCAGGTATCAGGATAATTCACCCCTCCACTTT. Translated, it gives CASSQARYQDNSPLHF.

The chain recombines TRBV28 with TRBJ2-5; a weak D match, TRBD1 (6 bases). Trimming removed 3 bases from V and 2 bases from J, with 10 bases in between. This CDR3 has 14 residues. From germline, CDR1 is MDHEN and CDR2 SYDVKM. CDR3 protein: CASSLGTLQETQYF. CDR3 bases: TGTGCCAGCAGTTTGGGGACACTACAAGAGACCCAGTACTTC.

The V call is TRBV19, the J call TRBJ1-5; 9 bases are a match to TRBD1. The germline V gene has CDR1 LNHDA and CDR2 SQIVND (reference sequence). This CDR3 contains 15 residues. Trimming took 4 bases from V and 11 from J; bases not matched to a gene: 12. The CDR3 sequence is CASSTTGGLSEAQHF. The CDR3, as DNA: TGTGCCAGTAGTACTACAGGGGGCCTGAGTGAAGCCCAGCATTTT.

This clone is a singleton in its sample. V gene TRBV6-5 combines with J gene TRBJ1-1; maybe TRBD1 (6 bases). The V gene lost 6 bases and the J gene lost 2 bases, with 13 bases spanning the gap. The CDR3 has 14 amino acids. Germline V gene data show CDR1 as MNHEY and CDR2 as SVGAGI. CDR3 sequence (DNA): TGTGCCAGCAGAAAGGACAGCCCAAACACTGAAGCTTTCTTT. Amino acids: CASRKDSPNTEAFF.

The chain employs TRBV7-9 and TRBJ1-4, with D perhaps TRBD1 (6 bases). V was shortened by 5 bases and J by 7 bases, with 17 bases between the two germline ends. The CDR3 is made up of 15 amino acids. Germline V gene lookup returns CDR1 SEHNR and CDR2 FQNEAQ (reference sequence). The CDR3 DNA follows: TGTGCCAGCAGCCCGGGGGGGGGCTCCGGTGAAAAACTGTTTTTT. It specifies CASSPGGGSGEKLFF.

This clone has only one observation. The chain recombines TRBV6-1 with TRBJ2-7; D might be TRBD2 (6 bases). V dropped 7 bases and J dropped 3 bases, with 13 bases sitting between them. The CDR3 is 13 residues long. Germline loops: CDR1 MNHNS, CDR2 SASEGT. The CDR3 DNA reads TGTGCCAGCACTCCCGGGCGGGACTACGAGCAGTACTTC. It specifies CASTPGRDYEQYF.

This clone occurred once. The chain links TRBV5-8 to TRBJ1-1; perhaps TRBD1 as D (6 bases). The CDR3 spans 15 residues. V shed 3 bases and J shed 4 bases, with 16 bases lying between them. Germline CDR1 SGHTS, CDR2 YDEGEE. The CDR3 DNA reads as TGTGCCAGCAGCTCCGGGAGGGGGTTGAGCACTGAAGCTTTCTTT. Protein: CASSSGRGLSTEAFF.